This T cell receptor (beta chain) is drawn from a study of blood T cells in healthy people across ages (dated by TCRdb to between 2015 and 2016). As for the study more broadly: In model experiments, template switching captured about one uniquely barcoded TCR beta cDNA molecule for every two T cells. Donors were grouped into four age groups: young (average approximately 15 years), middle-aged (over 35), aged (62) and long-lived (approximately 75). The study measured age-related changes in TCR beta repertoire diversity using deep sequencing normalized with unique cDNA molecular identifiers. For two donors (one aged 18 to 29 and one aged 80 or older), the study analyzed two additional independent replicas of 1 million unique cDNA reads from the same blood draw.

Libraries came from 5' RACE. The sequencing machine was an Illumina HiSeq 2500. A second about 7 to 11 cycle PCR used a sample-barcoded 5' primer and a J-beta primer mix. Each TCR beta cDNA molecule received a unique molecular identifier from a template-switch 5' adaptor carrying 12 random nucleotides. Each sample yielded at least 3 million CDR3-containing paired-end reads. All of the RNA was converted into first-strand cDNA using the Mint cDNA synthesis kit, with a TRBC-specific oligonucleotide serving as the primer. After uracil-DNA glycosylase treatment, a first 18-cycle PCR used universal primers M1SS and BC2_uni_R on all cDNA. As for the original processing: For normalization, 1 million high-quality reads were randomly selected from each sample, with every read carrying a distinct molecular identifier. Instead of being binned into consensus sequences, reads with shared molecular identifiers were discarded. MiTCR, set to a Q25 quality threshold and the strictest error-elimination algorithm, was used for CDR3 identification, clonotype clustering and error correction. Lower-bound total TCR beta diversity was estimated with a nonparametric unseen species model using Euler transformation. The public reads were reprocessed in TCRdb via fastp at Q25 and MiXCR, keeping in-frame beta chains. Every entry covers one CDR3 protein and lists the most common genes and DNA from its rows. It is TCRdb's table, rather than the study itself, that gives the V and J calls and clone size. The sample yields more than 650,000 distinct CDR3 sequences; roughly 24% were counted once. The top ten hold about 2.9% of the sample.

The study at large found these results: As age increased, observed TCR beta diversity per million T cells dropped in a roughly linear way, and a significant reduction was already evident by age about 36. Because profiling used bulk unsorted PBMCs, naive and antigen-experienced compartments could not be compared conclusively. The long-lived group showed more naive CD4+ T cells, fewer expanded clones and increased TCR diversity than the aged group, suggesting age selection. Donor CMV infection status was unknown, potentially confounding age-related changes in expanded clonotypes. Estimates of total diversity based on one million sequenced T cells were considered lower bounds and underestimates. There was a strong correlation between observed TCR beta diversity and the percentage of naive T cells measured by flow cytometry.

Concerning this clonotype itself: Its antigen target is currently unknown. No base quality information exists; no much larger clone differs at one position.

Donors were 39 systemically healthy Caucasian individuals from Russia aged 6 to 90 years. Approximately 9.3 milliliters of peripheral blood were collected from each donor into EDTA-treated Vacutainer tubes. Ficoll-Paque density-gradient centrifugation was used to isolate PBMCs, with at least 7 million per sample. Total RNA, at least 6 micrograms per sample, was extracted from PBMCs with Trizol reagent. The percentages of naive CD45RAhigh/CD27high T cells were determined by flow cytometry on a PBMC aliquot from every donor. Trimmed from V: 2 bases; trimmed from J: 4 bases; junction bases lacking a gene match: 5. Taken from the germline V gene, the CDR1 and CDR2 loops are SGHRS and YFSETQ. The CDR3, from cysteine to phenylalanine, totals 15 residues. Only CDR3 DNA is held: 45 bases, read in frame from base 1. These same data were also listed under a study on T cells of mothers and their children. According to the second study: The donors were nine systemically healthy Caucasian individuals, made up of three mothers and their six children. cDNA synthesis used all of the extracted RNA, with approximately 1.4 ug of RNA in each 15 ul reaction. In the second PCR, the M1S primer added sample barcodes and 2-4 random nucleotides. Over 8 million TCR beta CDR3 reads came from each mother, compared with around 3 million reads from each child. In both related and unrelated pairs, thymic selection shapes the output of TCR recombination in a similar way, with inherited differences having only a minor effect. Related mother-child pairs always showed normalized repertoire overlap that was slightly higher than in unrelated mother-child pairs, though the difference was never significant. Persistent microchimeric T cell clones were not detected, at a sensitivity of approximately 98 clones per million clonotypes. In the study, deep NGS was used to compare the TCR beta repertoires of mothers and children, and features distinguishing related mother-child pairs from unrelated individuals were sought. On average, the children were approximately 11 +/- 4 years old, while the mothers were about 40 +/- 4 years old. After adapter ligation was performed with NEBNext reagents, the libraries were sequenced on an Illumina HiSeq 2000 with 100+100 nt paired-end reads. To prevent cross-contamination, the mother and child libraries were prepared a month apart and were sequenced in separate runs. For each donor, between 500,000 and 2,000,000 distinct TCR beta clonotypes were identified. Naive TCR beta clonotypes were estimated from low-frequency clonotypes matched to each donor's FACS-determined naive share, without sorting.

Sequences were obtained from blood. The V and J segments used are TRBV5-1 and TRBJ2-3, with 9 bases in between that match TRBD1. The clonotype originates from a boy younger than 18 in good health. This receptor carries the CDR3 CASSLGTGSADTQYF. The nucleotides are TGCGCCAGCAGCTTAGGGACAGGGTCGGCAGATACGCAGTATTTT.